A single sample gave rise to the 7 T cell receptor beta chains below, sequenced in a study of T cells after yellow fever vaccination. TCRdb processed the 5' RACE reads anew with MiXCR; each CDR3 protein has one entry. The sample contains roughly 170,000 distinct CDR3 sequences, approximately 6.2% of which appear only once. The sequencing used CD4+ T cells sorted from PBMCs, collected on the day of the first yellow fever vaccination. The source of these receptors is a young man who received the YFV17D yellow fever vaccine.

This clonotype was counted between two and nine times. The chain carries TRBV20-1 and TRBJ2-3; 9 bases agree with TRBD2. Germline CDR1 reads DFQATT; CDR2 reads SNEGSKA (reference sequence). V trimming: 0 bases; J trimming: 1 base; junction bases outside the gene matches: 5. There are 16 residues in the CDR3. This CDR3 is CSARDLRTSGTDTQYF. The CDR3 DNA reads as TGCAGTGCTAGAGATCTAAGGACTAGCGGCACAGATACGCAGTATTTT.

This clonotype was detected ten times or more. The V gene is TRBV7-2, the J gene TRBJ2-1; 9 bases line up with TRBD2. The J segment lost 12 bases and the V segment lost 3 bases, leaving 6 bases of the junction unmatched. The CDR3 loop spans 13 amino acids. Germline CDR1 and CDR2: SGHTA and FQGNSA. As DNA, the CDR3 is TGTGCCAGCAGCTTTGGGCGGGGGGGATCGCAGTTCTTC. It specifies CASSFGRGGSQFF.

This clonotype came up a few times. V is TRBV12-3 or TRBV12-4 and J is TRBJ1-5; maybe TRBD1 (6 bases). The length of the CDR3 is 14 residues. V was cut by 3 bases and J by 4 bases, with 10 bases left in between. This chain's CDR3 is CASSFKTGNQPQHF. For the CDR3, the DNA is TGTGCCAGCAGTTTCAAAACAGGGAATCAGCCCCAGCATTTT.

Many counts were recorded for this clonotype. The V call is TRBV5-1, the J call TRBJ2-1, with D possibly being TRBD2 (6 bases). Germline V gene sequence: CDR1 SGHRS, CDR2 YFSETQ. The CDR3 contains 13 residues. Between the trimmed V and J ends, which lost 4 bases and 9 bases, there was a span of 14 bases. The CDR3 protein is CASSASSVGEQFF. The CDR3 DNA follows: TGCGCCAGCAGCGCTTCTAGCGTGGGTGAGCAGTTCTTC.

The chain combines TRBV9 with TRBJ1-1, with 8 nucleotides matching TRBD1. CDR3 length equals 14 residues. Germline V gene data show CDR1 as SGDLS and CDR2 as YYNGEE. The V segment lost 7 bases and the J segment 5 bases; nucleotides outside the gene matches: 10. CDR3 loop: CASSPRGRITEAFF. The DNA of the CDR3 is TGTGCCAGCTCCCCCAGGGGGCGAATAACTGAAGCTTTCTTT.

Many counts were recorded for this clonotype. V is TRBV2 and J is TRBJ2-7, with 10 nucleotides matching TRBD1. The CDR3 sequence is 15 residues long. Germline V gene lookup returns CDR1 SNHLY and CDR2 FYNNEI. V shed 6 bases and J 3 bases; nucleotides not matched to a gene: 8. The CDR3 region is CASSGTGAIYYEQYV. As DNA, the CDR3 is TGTGCCAGCAGCGGGACAGGGGCGATCTACTACGAGCAGTACGTC.

This chain links TRBV4-3 with TRBJ1-5; D is unresolved. Germline CDR1 and CDR2: LGHNA and YSLEER. The V and J ends lost 4 bases and 2 bases respectively, with 15 bases between them. CDR3 length: 16 residues. CDR3 amino acids: CASSLNTGGGNQPQHF. In DNA form, the CDR3 reads TGCGCCAGCAGCCTAAATACGGGCGGGGGCAATCAGCCCCAGCATTTT.